This entry is about one T cell receptor (beta chain). Sequenced by immunoSEQ multiplex PCR; TCRdb stores in-frame clones only, minus some. The sample has 100,000 to 150,000 clones, approximately 83% seen once; the top ten hold roughly 6.7%. This sample was included in a study of blood T cell repertoires in COVID-19. The CDR3 sequence is 15 residues long. Trimming took 0 bases from V and 3 from J; bases not matched to a gene: 2. Germline assignment: CDR1 SGHDT and CDR2 YYEEEE. Sample: peripheral blood. This sequence was found in a man older than 75 with active or convalescent COVID-19. V gene TRBV5-6 combines with J gene TRBJ1-4; 7 bases match TRBD1. CDR3 bases: TGTGCCAGCAGCTTGGGCCAGGGGGCTAATGAAAAACTGTTTTTT. Amino acid sequence: CASSLGQGANEKLFF. Variable domain in full (rest from reference TRBV5-6 and TRBJ1-4): DAGVTQSPTHLIKTRGQQVTLRCSPKSGHDTVSWYQQALGQGPQFIFQYYEEEERQRGNFPDRFSGHQFPNYSSELNVNALLLGDSALYLCASSLGQGANEKLFFGSGTQLSVL.